A single sample gave rise to the 28 T cell receptor beta chains below, sequenced in a study of T cell changes during pregnancy in multiple sclerosis. The table came from immunoSEQ multiplex PCR; TCRdb's copy has only in-frame clones and leaves some out. The table has approximately 89,000 clones, about 94% seen once. The input for sequencing was peripheral blood, taken after pregnancy. The receptors stem from a female donor in good health, enrolled as a control in a pregnancy study.

The CDR3: CASSLGTGTAQETQYF. The DNA for the CDR3 is TGCGCCAGCAGCTTGGGCACTGGGACAGCGCAAGAGACCCAGTACTTC. This chain joins TRBV5-1 and TRBJ2-5; 7 bases agree with TRBD1. The junction had 7 bases not matched to a gene; V was cut back by 0 bases and J by 2 bases. CDR1 and CDR2 from the germline V gene are SGHRS and YFSETQ. The CDR3 consists of 16 residues.

This sequence joins TRBV28 and TRBJ1-5; maybe TRBD1 (5 bases). The CDR3 is made up of 14 amino acids. With 7 bases removed from V and 5 bases from J, the gap between germline ends came to 15 bases. Germline loops: CDR1 MDHEN, CDR2 SYDVKM. The CDR3 sequence: CASISRGKDQPQHF. The DNA of the CDR3 is TGTGCCAGCATATCTCGGGGGAAAGATCAGCCCCAGCATTTT.

V is TRBV27 and J is TRBJ1-5, with no clear D. The ends were cut back, 3 bases at V and 0 bases at J, with 6 bases in the middle. Germline V CDR1 and CDR2: MNHEY, SMNVEV (reference sequence). The CDR3 totals 14 residues. The CDR3 spells CASSFVGSNQPQHF. DNA for the CDR3: TGTGCCAGCAGTTTTGTCGGTAGCAATCAGCCCCAGCATTTT.

The chain links TRBV7-2 to TRBJ1-3; D not resolved. Germline CDR1 reads SGHTA; CDR2 reads FQGNSA. This CDR3 region has 16 residues. Trimming removed 4 bases from V and 0 bases from J, with 13 bases in between. The CDR3 DNA follows: TGTGCCAGCAGCTCCGGTGGACTTCTCTCTGGAAACACCATATATTTT. Its translation is CASSSGGLLSGNTIYF.

This chain connects TRBV29-1 to TRBJ2-1; a weak D match, TRBD2 (6 bases). Germline CDR1 and CDR2: SQVTM and ANQGSEA. The CDR3 extends over 12 amino acids. The V and J ends lost 7 bases and 3 bases respectively, with 10 bases between them. CDR3 DNA: TGCAGCGGATGGGGACTCTACAATGAGCAGTTCTTC. It yields the protein CSGWGLYNEQFF.

This clone was counted only a few times. This chain joins TRBV2 and TRBJ1-4, with a possible D match to TRBD1 (5 bases). Germline assignment: CDR1 SNHLY and CDR2 FYNNEI. V gave up 11 bases and J gave up 7 bases, with 14 bases separating them. This CDR3 region has 12 residues. The CDR3 is CAGKRGGEKLFF. DNA for the CDR3: TGTGCCGGCAAGAGGGGAGGTGAAAAACTGTTTTTT. Full variable domain (rest looked up from reference TRBV2 and TRBJ1-4): EPEVTQTPSHQVTQMGQEVILRCVPISNHLYFYWYRQILGQKVEFLVSFYNNEISEKSEIFDDQFSVERPDGSNFTLKIRSTKLEDSAMYFCAGKRGGEKLFFGSGTQLSVL.

This clone has only one observation. V usage is TRBV9 and J usage is TRBJ2-5, with D perhaps matching TRBD2 (5 bases). Germline V gives CDR1 SGDLS, CDR2 YYNGEE. Trimming shortened V by 0 bases and J by 7 bases, and 16 bases separated the two germline ends. The CDR3 extends over 15 amino acids. This CDR3 reads CASSVAWEPPGTQYF. As DNA, the CDR3 is TGTGCCAGCAGCGTAGCGTGGGAGCCCCCAGGGACCCAGTACTTC.

This clone was detected once. The chain is built from TRBV4-1 and TRBJ2-3; 7 bases agree with TRBD2. V lost 4 bases to trimming and J lost 4 bases; unmatched junction nucleotides: 11. In germline, CDR1 is MGHRA, CDR2 YSYEKL. CDR3 size: 16 residues. The DNA of the CDR3 is TGCGCCAGCAGCCGACCAACGGGACTACCACCAGATACGCAGTATTTT. It codes for CASSRPTGLPPDTQYF.

This sequence joins TRBV2 and TRBJ2-2, with D perhaps TRBD2 (5 bases). The CDR3 consists of 16 residues. CDR1 and CDR2 from the germline V gene are SNHLY and FYNNEI. With 7 bases removed from V and 0 bases from J, the gap between germline ends came to 15 bases. The CDR3 DNA reads as TGTGCCAGCAATCCAGCGGCCATCGCGAACACCGGGGAGCTGTTTTTT. This translates into CASNPAAIANTGELFF.

The chain uses TRBV4-1 and TRBJ2-7; no clear D. V was shortened by 0 bases and J by 0 bases, with 9 bases between the two germline ends. Germline assignment: CDR1 MGHRA and CDR2 YSYEKL. This CDR3 contains 15 residues. In nucleotides, the CDR3 is TGCGCCAGCAGCCAAGAGGGCAGCAGCTCCTACGAGCAGTACTTC. Its protein is CASSQEGSSSYEQYF.

The J gene is TRBJ2-7, the V gene TRBV9; possibly TRBD1 for D (5 bases). V lost 0 bases and J 6 bases, leaving 10 bases between the germline ends. There are 13 residues in the CDR3. Germline-derived CDR1 and CDR2 are SGDLS and YYNGEE. DNA of the CDR3: TGTGCCAGCAGCGTAGATCAGGGTGGCGAGCAGTACTTC. Protein: CASSVDQGGEQYF.

V is TRBV7-6 and J is TRBJ2-1; the D gene is possibly TRBD2 (7 bases). Per germline, CDR1 SGHVS and CDR2 FNYEAQ. The CDR3 has 12 amino acids. The V end lost 10 bases, the J end lost 10 bases, and 17 bases lay between the germline ends. The CDR3 nucleotides read TGTGCCACGACTGGGGGGGCGGGAGAGCAGTTCTTC. Its translation is CATTGGAGEQFF.

The gene calls are TRBV4-1 and TRBJ2-1; 8 bases are shared with TRBD2. Trimming removed 1 base from V and 0 bases from J; junction bases left unmatched: 2. The CDR3 contains 16 residues. Germline V lookup: CDR1 MGHRA, CDR2 YSYEKL. CDR3 sequence (DNA): TGCGCCAGCAGCCAAGGGAGCGGGAGCTCCTACAATGAGCAGTTCTTC. Its translation is CASSQGSGSSYNEQFF.

The rearrangement links TRBV15 to TRBJ2-7, with a possible D match to TRBD1 (6 bases). Deletions cut 0 bases from V and 4 bases from J, with 22 bases between. This CDR3 spans 18 amino acids. Germline V gives CDR1 LNHNV, CDR2 YYDKDF (reference sequence). DNA for the CDR3: TGTGCCACCAGCAGAGATCGGGACACTGGCTGGGGCACTTACGAGCAGTACTTC. Translation: CATSRDRDTGWGTYEQYF.

The rearrangement uses TRBV5-1 and TRBJ1-1; TRBD1 might be the D (5 bases). Trimming took 2 bases from V and 4 from J, leaving 12 bases between them. Germline loops: CDR1 SGHRS, CDR2 YFSETQ. The CDR3 totals 14 residues. The DNA for the CDR3 is TGCGCCAGCAGCTTTCGGGGGAAAGTCACTGAAGCTTTCTTT. Encoded protein: CASSFRGKVTEAFF.

This sequence joins TRBV7-2 and TRBJ2-2; no clear D. V was clipped by 0 bases and J by 2 bases, with 13 bases between them. The germline CDR1 and CDR2 sequences are SGHTA and FQGNSA. The CDR3 spans 17 residues. The CDR3 sequence is CASSLAVTRTNTGELFF. DNA of the CDR3: TGTGCCAGCAGCTTAGCGGTTACCCGTACTAACACCGGGGAGCTGTTTTTT.

The rearrangement uses TRBV28 and TRBJ1-3, with 7 positions matching TRBD1. J was trimmed by 0 bases and V by 2 bases; bases with no gene match: 4. The germline V gene has CDR1 MDHEN and CDR2 SYDVKM. The CDR3 contains 16 residues. The CDR3 DNA reads as TGTGCCAGCAGTTTAGGACAGGCAATCTCTGGAAACACCATATATTTT. It specifies CASSLGQAISGNTIYF.

V is TRBV27 and J is TRBJ2-7, with 8 bases aligning to TRBD1. The CDR3 runs 14 residues. Germline CDR1 reads MNHEY; CDR2 reads SMNVEV (reference sequence). V shed 2 bases and J 2 bases; nucleotides not matched to a gene: 2. Here the CDR3 DNA reads TGTGCCAGCAGTTTACAGGGGGCAACCTACGAGCAGTACTTC. Translation: CASSLQGATYEQYF.

V gene TRBV19 combines with J gene TRBJ1-2; TRBD1 might be the D (5 bases). The CDR3 runs 15 residues. From germline, CDR1 is LNHDA and CDR2 SQIVND (reference sequence). The ends were cut back, 4 bases at V and 3 bases at J, with 15 bases in the middle. CDR3 in DNA: TGTGCCAGTAGTACCCCGGGCAGGGCGTACTATGGCTACACCTTC. This translates into CASSTPGRAYYGYTF.

This clone was recorded once. The chain carries TRBV6-5 and TRBJ1-5; 9 bases are shared with TRBD1. The germline CDR1 and CDR2 sequences are MNHEY and SVGAGI. Trimming at V came to 7 bases and at J to 6 bases, leaving 7 bases not matched to a gene. The CDR3 consists of 14 residues. CDR3 protein: CASMVTGGSQPQHF. DNA for the CDR3: TGTGCCAGCATGGTAACAGGGGGCAGTCAGCCCCAGCATTTT.

The V gene is TRBV27, the J gene TRBJ2-5; D perhaps matches TRBD1 (5 bases). Trimming pared 5 bases from V and 2 bases from J, leaving 12 bases between. Germline lookup yields CDR1 MNHEY and CDR2 SMNVEV (reference sequence). The CDR3 has 14 amino acids. The CDR3 DNA is TGTGCCAGCAGTCCCATCGACAGTCAAGAGACCCAGTACTTC. As protein: CASSPIDSQETQYF.

J is TRBJ2-7 and V is TRBV30, with D possibly being TRBD1 (6 bases). CDR1 is GTSNPN and CDR2 is SVGIG in the germline V gene (reference sequence). The length of the CDR3 is 14 residues. Trimming left V 2 bases short and J 6 bases short, with 17 bases between. The CDR3 DNA follows: TGTGCCTGGAGTATGGACCCGACAGGAGCCGAGCAGTACTTC. It encodes CAWSMDPTGAEQYF.

This chain uses TRBV5-6 with TRBJ1-4; 11 bases are shared with TRBD1. J lost 7 bases, V lost 1 base, and 6 bases had no gene match. From germline, CDR1 is SGHDT and CDR2 YYEEEE. This CDR3 comprises 16 residues. The CDR3 nucleotides read TGTGCCAGCAGCTTGTCCGGACAGGGGGCACGTGAAAAACTGTTTTTT. It is translated as CASSLSGQGAREKLFF.

The V call is TRBV5-1, the J call TRBJ1-2; the D is unclear. This CDR3 is 15 amino acids long. Germline V lookup: CDR1 SGHRS, CDR2 YFSETQ. Deletions cut 1 base from V and 2 bases from J, with 12 bases between. The CDR3 here is CASSLNPGSNYGYTF. CDR3 DNA: TGCGCCAGCAGCTTGAATCCGGGGTCCAACTATGGCTACACCTTC.

This chain connects TRBV19 to TRBJ1-5; a possible D gene is TRBD1 (5 bases). The CDR3 runs 17 residues. Germline-derived CDR1 and CDR2 are LNHDA and SQIVND (reference sequence). V was cut by 5 bases and J by 0 bases, with 17 bases left in between. The CDR3, as DNA: TGTGCCAGTAGTCTAACCGGGACTGGTCATAGCAATCAGCCCCAGCATTTT. This codes for CASSLTGTGHSNQPQHF.

This chain connects TRBV7-2 to TRBJ2-7; D gene ambiguous. CDR3 length equals 11 residues. The germline V gene has CDR1 SGHTA and CDR2 FQGNSA. V lost 3 bases to trimming and J lost 5 bases, with 5 bases between them. The CDR3 nucleotides are TGTGCCAGCAGCTTTTACAACGAGCAGTACTTC. Protein product: CASSFYNEQYF.

V gene TRBV14 combines with J gene TRBJ2-7, with TRBD1 matching 9 bases. CDR1 is SGHDN and CDR2 is FVKESK in the germline V gene. CDR3 length: 17 amino acids. V lost 0 bases to trimming and J lost 1 base; unmatched junction nucleotides: 7. CDR3 residues: CASSQDPGTGKSYEQYF. The DNA of the CDR3 is TGTGCCAGCAGCCAAGATCCCGGGACAGGGAAGTCCTACGAGCAGTACTTC.

V is TRBV7-2 and J is TRBJ2-1; D may be TRBD2 (5 bases). Germline CDR1 SGHTA, CDR2 FQGNSA. This CDR3 is built from 16 residues. The germline V and J ends were trimmed by 0 bases and 1 base, with 10 bases remaining between them. The CDR3 loop reads CASSLALRESYNEQFF. The CDR3 nucleotides read TGTGCCAGCAGCTTAGCGCTGAGGGAGTCCTACAATGAGCAGTTCTTC.